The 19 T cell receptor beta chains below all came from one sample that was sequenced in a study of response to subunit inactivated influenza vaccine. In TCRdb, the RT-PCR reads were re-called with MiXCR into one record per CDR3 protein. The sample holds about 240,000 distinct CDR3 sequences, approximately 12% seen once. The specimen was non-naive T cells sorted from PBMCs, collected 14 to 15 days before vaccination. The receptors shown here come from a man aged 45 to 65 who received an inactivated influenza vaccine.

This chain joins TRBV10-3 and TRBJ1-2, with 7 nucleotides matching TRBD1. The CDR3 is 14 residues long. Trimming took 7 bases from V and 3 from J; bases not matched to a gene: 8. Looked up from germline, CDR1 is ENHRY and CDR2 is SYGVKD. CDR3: CAITPDRTYYGYTF. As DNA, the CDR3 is TGTGCCATCACCCCGGACAGGACTTACTATGGCTACACCTTC.

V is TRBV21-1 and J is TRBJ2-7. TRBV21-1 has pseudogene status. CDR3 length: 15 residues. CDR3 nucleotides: TGTGCCAGTATTTTAGCAACCCGGAGCTCCTACGAGCAGTACTTC. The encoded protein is CASILATRSSYEQYF.

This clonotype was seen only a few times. Here the CDR3 reads CASSRGLGAYEQYF. The CDR3 DNA is TGTGCCAGCAGCCGGGGGTTAGGGGCCTACGAGCAGTACTTC. The chain combines TRBV28 with TRBJ2-7; the D gene is possibly TRBD2 (6 bases). Germline V lookup: CDR1 MDHEN, CDR2 SYDVKM. Trimming took 6 bases from V and 2 from J, leaving 14 bases between them. The CDR3 is 14 residues long.

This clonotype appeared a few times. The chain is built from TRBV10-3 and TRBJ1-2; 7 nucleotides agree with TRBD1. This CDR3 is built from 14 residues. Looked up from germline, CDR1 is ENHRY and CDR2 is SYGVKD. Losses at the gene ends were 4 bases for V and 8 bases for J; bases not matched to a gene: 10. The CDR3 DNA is TGTGCCATCAGTGCGCCTGGACAGGTGACGGGCTACACCTTC. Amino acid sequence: CAISAPGQVTGYTF.

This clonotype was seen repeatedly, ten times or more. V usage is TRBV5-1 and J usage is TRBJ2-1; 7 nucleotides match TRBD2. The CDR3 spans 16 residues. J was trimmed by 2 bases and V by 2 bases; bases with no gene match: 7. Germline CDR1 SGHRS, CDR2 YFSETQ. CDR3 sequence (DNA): TGCGCCAGCAGCTTTTTTACGGCGGGGGCCTACAATGAGCAGTTCTTC. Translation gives CASSFFTAGAYNEQFF.

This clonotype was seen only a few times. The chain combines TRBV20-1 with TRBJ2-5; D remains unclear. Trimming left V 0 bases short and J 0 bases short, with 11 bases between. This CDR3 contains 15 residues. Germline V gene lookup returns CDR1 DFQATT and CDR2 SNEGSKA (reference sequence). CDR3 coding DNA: TGCAGTGCTAGAGATCACAGCCGGTACCAAGAGACCCAGTACTTC. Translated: CSARDHSRYQETQYF.

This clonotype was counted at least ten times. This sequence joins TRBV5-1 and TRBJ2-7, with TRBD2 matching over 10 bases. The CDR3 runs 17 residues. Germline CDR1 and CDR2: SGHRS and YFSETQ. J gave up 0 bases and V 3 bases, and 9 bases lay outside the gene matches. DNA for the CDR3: TGCGCCAGCAGCTCAGCTAGCGGGAGACCCTTCTCCTACGAGCAGTACTTC. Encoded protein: CASSSASGRPFSYEQYF. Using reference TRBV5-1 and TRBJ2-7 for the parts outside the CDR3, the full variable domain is KAGVTQTPRYLIKTRGQQVTLSCSPISGHRSVSWYQQTPGQGLQFLFEYFSETQRNKGNFPGRFSGRQFSNSRSEMNVSTLELGDSALYLCASSSASGRPFSYEQYFGPGTRLTVT.

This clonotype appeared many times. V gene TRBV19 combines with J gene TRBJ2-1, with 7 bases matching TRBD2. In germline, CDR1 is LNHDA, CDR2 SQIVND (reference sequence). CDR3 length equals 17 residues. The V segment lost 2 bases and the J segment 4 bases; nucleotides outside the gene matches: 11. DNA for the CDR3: TGTGCCAGTAGTATAAGGTCCGGACTAGGACCTTACAATGAGCAGTTCTTC. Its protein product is CASSIRSGLGPYNEQFF. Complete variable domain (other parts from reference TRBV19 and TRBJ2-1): DGGITQSPKYLFRKEGQNVTLSCEQNLNHDAMYWYRQDPGQGLRLIYYSQIVNDFQKGDIAEGYSVSREKKESFPLTVTSAQKNPTAFYLCASSIRSGLGPYNEQFFGPGTRLTVL.

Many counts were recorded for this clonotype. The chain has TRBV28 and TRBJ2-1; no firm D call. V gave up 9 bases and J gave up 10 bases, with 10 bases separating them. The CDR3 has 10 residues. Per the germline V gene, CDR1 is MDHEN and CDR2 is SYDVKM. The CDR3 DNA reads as TGTGCCAGTAGCAGGTGGGAGCAGTTCTTC. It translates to CASSRWEQFF.

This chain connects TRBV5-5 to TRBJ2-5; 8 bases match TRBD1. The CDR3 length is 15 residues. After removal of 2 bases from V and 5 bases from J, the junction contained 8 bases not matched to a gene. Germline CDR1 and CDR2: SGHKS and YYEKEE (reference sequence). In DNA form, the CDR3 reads TGTGCCAGCAGCTTCTCCGGACAGGGATGGGAGACCCAGTACTTC. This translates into CASSFSGQGWETQYF.

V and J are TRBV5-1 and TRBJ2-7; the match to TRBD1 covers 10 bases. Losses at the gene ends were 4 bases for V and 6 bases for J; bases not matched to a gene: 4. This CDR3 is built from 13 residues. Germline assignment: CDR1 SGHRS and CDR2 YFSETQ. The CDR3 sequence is CASSGRDRGEQYF. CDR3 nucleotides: TGCGCCAGCAGCGGCCGGGACAGGGGCGAGCAGTACTTC.

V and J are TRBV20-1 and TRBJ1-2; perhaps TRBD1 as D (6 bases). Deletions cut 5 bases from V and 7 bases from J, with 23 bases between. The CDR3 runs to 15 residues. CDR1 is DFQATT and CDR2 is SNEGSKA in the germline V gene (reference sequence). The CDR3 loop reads CSASRMGARMIGYTF. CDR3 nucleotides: TGCAGTGCTTCCCGGATGGGGGCGCGGATGATTGGCTACACCTTC.

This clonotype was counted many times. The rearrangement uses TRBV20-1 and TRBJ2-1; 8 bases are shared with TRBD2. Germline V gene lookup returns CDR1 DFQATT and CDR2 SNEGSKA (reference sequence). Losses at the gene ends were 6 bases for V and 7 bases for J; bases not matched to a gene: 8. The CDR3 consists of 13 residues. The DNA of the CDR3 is TGCAGTGCAAGTAGCGGGACGGTAAATGAGCAGTTCTTC. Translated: CSASSGTVNEQFF.

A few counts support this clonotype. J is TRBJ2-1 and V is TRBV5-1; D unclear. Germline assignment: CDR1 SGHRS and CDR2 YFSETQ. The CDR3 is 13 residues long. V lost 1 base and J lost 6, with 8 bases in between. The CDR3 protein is CASSLYGVNEQFF. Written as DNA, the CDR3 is TGCGCCAGCAGCTTGTATGGCGTCAATGAGCAGTTCTTC.

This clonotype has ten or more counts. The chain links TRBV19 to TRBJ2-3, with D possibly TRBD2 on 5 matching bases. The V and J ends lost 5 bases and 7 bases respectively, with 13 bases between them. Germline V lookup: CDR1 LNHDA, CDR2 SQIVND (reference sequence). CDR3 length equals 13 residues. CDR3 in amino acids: CASSPAGVNTQYF. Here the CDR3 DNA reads TGTGCCAGTAGTCCCGCCGGGGTGAATACGCAGTATTTT.

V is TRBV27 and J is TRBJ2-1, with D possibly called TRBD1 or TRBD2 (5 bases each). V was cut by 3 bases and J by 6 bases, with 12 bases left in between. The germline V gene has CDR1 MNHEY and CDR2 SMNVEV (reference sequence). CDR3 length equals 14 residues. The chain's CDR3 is CASSFGTAANEQFF. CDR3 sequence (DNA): TGTGCCAGCAGTTTCGGGACCGCAGCCAATGAGCAGTTCTTC.

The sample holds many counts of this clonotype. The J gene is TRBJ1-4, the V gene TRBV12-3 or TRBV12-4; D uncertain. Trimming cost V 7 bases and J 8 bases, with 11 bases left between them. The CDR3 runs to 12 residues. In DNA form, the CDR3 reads TGTGCCAGCAATTCGGGAGAAGAAAAACTGTTTTTT. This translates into CASNSGEEKLFF.

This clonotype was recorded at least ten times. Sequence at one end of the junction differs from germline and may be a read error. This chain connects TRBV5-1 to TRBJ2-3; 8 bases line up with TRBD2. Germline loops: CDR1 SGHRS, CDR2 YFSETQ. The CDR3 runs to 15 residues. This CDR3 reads CASSLGGRSTDTQYF. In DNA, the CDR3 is TGTGCCAGCAGCTTGGGCGGGAGGTCCACAGATACGCAGTATTTT.

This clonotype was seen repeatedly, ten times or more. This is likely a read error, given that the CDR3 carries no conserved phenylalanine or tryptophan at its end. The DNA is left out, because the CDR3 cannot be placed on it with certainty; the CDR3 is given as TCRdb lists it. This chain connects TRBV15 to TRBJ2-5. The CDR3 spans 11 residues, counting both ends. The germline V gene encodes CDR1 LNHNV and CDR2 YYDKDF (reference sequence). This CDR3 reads CATKTGPKWQL.